This TCR beta chain was sequenced in a study of T cell responses to AZD1222 COVID-19 vaccine. In the study overall: Second-dose timings of about 4 or about 12 weeks were pooled. General observations from the study: Vaccine-associated CD4 TCRs ranged over spike, dominating at 160-218 and 743-854. Following two doses of AZD1222, Spike-specific TCR breadth and depth rose.

This CDR3 contains 16 residues. V shed 3 bases and J 8 bases; nucleotides not matched to a gene: 11. Germline V CDR1 and CDR2: KGHSH, LQKENI. Repertoires were generated with immunoSEQ multiplex PCR, while TCRdb's copy carries only in-frame clones and drops some. The sample includes 120,000 or so clones, approximately 90% of them seen just once. About this clone itself: Its antigen is unknown.

This TCR derives from an adult in good health. This chain uses TRBV18 with TRBJ2-1, with TRBD2 matching 9 bases. The source was peripheral blood, collected on day 0 of AZD1222 vaccination. CDR3 sequence: CASSPQSGRPSDEQFF. CDR3 DNA: TGTGCCAGCTCACCGCAAAGCGGGAGGCCGTCTGATGAGCAGTTCTTC. Variable domain in full (rest from reference TRBV18 and TRBJ2-1): NAGVMQNPRHLVRRRGQEARLRCSPMKGHSHVYWYRQLPEEGLKFMVYLQKENIIDESGMPKERFSAEFPKEGPSILRIQQVVRGDSAAYFCASSPQSGRPSDEQFFGPGTRLTVL.